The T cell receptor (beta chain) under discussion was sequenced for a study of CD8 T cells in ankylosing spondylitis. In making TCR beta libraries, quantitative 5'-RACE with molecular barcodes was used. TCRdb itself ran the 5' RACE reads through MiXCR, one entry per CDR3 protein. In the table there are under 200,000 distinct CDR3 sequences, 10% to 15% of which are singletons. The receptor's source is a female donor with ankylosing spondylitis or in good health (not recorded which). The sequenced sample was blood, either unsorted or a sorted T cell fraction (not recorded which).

The CDR3 loop reads CASSHDPGYEQYF. As DNA, the CDR3 is TGCGCCAGCAGCCATGATCCAGGCTACGAGCAGTACTTC. This chain uses TRBV4-3 with TRBJ2-7; D is undetermined. CDR1 is LGHNA and CDR2 is YSLEER in the germline V gene. The CDR3 has 13 amino acids. Trimming stripped 3 bases from V and 3 bases from J, with 9 bases between.